This TCR beta chain stems from a study of molecular identifiers for immune sequencing clone quantification. Study-level points and caveats: Clones above 20 RNA copies contained over 97% of effector molecules and under 1% of naive molecules.

The sample holds many counts of this clonotype. What it binds is not known. In preparing bulk TCR libraries, previously described methods and listed TCR primers were used. TCRdb re-analysed the PCR reads in MiXCR, keeping a single row per CDR3 protein. The sample contains some 65,000 distinct CDR3 sequences, 18% of which appear only once. Using a CD8+CD4-CCR7+CD45RA+ phenotype, naive CD8 T cells were sorted. The trim removed 0 bases at V and 3 bases at J, leaving 1 base unmatched. Germline-derived CDR1 and CDR2 are GTSNPN and SVGIG (reference sequence). CDR3 size: 13 residues. Sequencing was carried out using naive CD8+ T cells from blood, with Jurkat cell RNA spiked in. The subset was: FACS-sorted CD8+CD4-CCR7+CD45RA+ naive T cells. The chain carries TRBV30 and TRBJ2-7; the match to TRBD2 covers 8 bases. The sequence was collected from a human donor in good health. Some libraries in this study had Jurkat cell RNA spiked in. CDR3 coding DNA: TGTGCCTGGAGTGTGAGCGGGGGCTACGAGCAGTACTTC. This encodes CAWSVSGGYEQYF. Combining the CDR3 with reference TRBV30 and TRBJ2-7 gives the whole variable domain SQTIHQWPATLVQPVGSPLSLECTVEGTSNPNLYWYRQAAGRGLQLLFYSVGIGQISSEVPQNLSASRPQDRQFILSSKKLLLSDSGFYLCAWSVSGGYEQYFGPGTRLTVT.